The 31 T cell receptor beta chains below all came from one sample that was sequenced in a study of shared clonotypes between healthy human individuals. This table comes from immunoSEQ multiplex PCR, and its TCRdb copy is limited to in-frame clones, with some not included. This table has around 2,000,000 clones, under 95% appearing once. Naive CD8 isolation took CD45RO-negative cells positively selected for CCR7 and excluded terminally differentiated effector memory CD45RA+ cells. Sequenced input: naive CD8+ T cells from PBMCs. Every receptor here comes from a man aged 18 to 30 in good health. Some clones in this sample may be carry-over from other donors' samples.

This chain links TRBV6-5 with TRBJ1-2; TRBD1 matches 9 bases. This CDR3 region has 14 residues. Per the germline V gene, CDR1 is MNHEY and CDR2 is SVGAGI. Trimming cost V 6 bases and J 5 bases; bases outside gene matches: 7. CDR3 sequence (DNA): TGTGCCAGCAGCCAGACCGGGACAGGGTATGGCTACACCTTC. The encoded protein is CASSQTGTGYGYTF.

The chain carries TRBV28 and TRBJ1-1; D is uncertain. The ends were cut back, 3 bases at V and 4 bases at J, with 24 bases in the middle. From germline, CDR1 is MDHEN and CDR2 SYDVKM. The CDR3 has 18 residues. CDR3 in amino acids: CASSFPPHRPLVGTEAFF. The CDR3 bases are TGTGCCAGCAGTTTCCCCCCCCATCGACCCCTCGTCGGCACTGAAGCTTTCTTT.

The chain couples TRBV19 to TRBJ2-5, with 12 nucleotides matching TRBD2. The CDR3 totals 17 residues. The V gene's germline CDR1 is LNHDA and CDR2 SQIVND (reference sequence). With V trimmed by 6 bases and J by 1 base, 9 bases remained unmatched. The CDR3 reads CASRALLAGGSQETQYF. The CDR3 DNA reads as TGTGCCAGTAGGGCCCTACTAGCGGGGGGCTCCCAAGAGACCCAGTACTTC.

The chain uses TRBV11-2 and TRBJ2-7; 8 bases match TRBD2. The CDR3 contains 18 residues. The junction had 19 bases not matched to a gene; V was cut back by 2 bases and J by 7 bases. Per the germline V gene, CDR1 is SGHAT and CDR2 is FQNNGV. The CDR3 coding sequence is TGTGCCAGCAGCTTAATTCGCCGGTATCCGGGAGGGCCGGAGGAGCAGTACTTC. It is translated as CASSLIRRYPGGPEEQYF.

The chain employs TRBV27 and TRBJ2-7; D unclear. The V gene's germline CDR1 is MNHEY and CDR2 SMNVEV (reference sequence). The CDR3 runs to 16 residues. Trimming cost V 0 bases and J 3 bases, with 15 bases left between them. The CDR3 sequence is CASSLSLDSAYYEQYF. The CDR3 DNA reads TGTGCCAGCAGTTTATCCTTGGATTCCGCATACTACGAGCAGTACTTC.

V and J are TRBV13 and TRBJ1-3, with TRBD1 matching 8 bases. V gave up 4 bases and J gave up 3 bases; unmatched junction bases: 8. This CDR3 contains 16 residues. From germline, CDR1 is PRHDT and CDR2 FYEKMQ (reference sequence). CDR3 region: CASSSNSGGVGNTIYF. CDR3 DNA sequence: TGTGCCAGCAGCTCCAATTCAGGGGGCGTTGGAAACACCATATATTTT. Full variable domain (outside the CDR3, taken from reference TRBV13 and TRBJ1-3): AAGVIQSPRHLIKEKRETATLKCYPIPRHDTVYWYQQGPGQDPQFLISFYEKMQSDKGSIPDRFSAQQFSDYHSELNMSSLELGDSALYFCASSSNSGGVGNTIYFGEGSWLTVV.

The chain employs TRBV29-1 and TRBJ2-3; D remains ambiguous. The length of the CDR3 is 14 residues. V dropped 6 bases and J dropped 2 bases, with 15 bases sitting between them. CDR1 is SQVTM, CDR2 ANQGSEA, per germline. CDR3 nucleotide sequence: TGCAGCGTCGCCGGAAAGGGCCCCACAGATACGCAGTATTTT. Protein: CSVAGKGPTDTQYF.

V is TRBV29-1 and J is TRBJ1-2; D call uncertain. The CDR3 covers 15 residues. Per germline, CDR1 SQVTM and CDR2 ANQGSEA. Trimming stripped 2 bases from V and 1 base from J, with 14 bases between. CDR3 amino acids: CSVESPALFNYGYTF. For the CDR3, the DNA is TGCAGCGTTGAAAGTCCGGCCCTCTTTAACTATGGCTACACCTTC.

This CDR3 is CASSQVSKDSSYEQYF. DNA for the CDR3: TGTGCCAGCAGCCAAGTTTCTAAGGACAGCTCCTACGAGCAGTACTTC. The J gene is TRBJ2-7, the V gene TRBV4-2; D may be TRBD1 (6 bases). CDR3 length: 16 amino acids. From germline, CDR1 is LGHNA and CDR2 YNFKEQ. Trimming took 1 base from V and 0 from J, leaving 13 bases between them.

This sequence joins TRBV25-1 and TRBJ1-1; TRBD1 aligns across 8 bases. Germline CDR1 and CDR2: MGHDK and SYGVNS. With V trimmed by 3 bases and J by 2 bases, 8 bases remained unmatched. The length of the CDR3 is 16 residues. The CDR3 reads CASSDSRTGTNTEAFF. CDR3 sequence (DNA): TGTGCCAGCAGTGATTCCCGGACAGGGACCAACACTGAAGCTTTCTTT.

In its sample, this clone was seen once. This rearrangement joins TRBV29-1 to TRBJ2-7; either TRBD1 or TRBD2 may supply D (5 bases each). This CDR3 is 12 amino acids long. CDR1 and CDR2 from the germline V gene are SQVTM and ANQGSEA. The V end was cut by 4 bases, the J end by 6 bases, with 13 bases between. The CDR3 bases are TGCAGCGTTGTCCCAGGGACGGGCGAGCAGTACTTC. Residues: CSVVPGTGEQYF.

This chain links TRBV10-3 with TRBJ2-5, with a weak D call TRBD1 (5 bases). Germline values: CDR1 ENHRY, CDR2 SYGVKD. The ends were cut back, 8 bases at V and 5 bases at J, with 9 bases in the middle. The CDR3 totals 11 residues. The CDR3 sequence is CAIGAVETQYF. CDR3 in DNA: TGTGCCATCGGGGCTGTCGAGACCCAGTACTTC.

The chain joins TRBV10-3 to TRBJ1-2; no clear D gene. The CDR3 totals 15 residues. Germline V gene lookup returns CDR1 ENHRY and CDR2 SYGVKD. Trimming stripped 4 bases from V and 8 bases from J, with 20 bases between. The DNA of the CDR3 is TGTGCCATCAGTGGGTCTCTACACCCACCGTACGGCTACACCTTC. The encoded protein is CAISGSLHPPYGYTF.

The chain carries TRBV4-1 and TRBJ2-2; the match to TRBD2 covers 10 bases. CDR1 MGHRA and CDR2 YSYEKL come from the germline V gene. The CDR3 runs 15 residues. V was pared by 1 base and J by 4 bases, with 0 bases of the junction left unmatched. CDR3 region: CASSQGTSGTGELFF. CDR3 DNA sequence: TGCGCCAGCAGCCAAGGGACTAGCGGCACCGGGGAGCTGTTTTTT.

V is TRBV5-5 and J is TRBJ1-1, with 10 bases aligning to TRBD1. Germline-derived CDR1 and CDR2 are SGHKS and YYEKEE (reference sequence). Unmatched junction bases numbered 8, after V lost 4 bases and J lost 8 bases. The CDR3 has 14 residues. CDR3 sequence: CASSGPGQGTEAFF. DNA of the CDR3: TGTGCCAGCAGCGGACCGGGACAGGGGACCGAAGCTTTCTTT.

This sequence joins TRBV9 and TRBJ2-5; D is perhaps TRBD1 (5 bases). The V and J ends lost 3 bases and 2 bases respectively, with 11 bases between them. CDR1 and CDR2 (germline): SGDLS, YYNGEE. The CDR3 contains 14 residues. The CDR3 protein is CASSARALQETQYF. The CDR3 DNA follows: TGTGCCAGCAGCGCCAGGGCGTTACAAGAGACCCAGTACTTC.

V and J are TRBV27 and TRBJ1-3, with D uncertain. CDR1 and CDR2 (germline): MNHEY, SMNVEV (reference sequence). Trimming removed 8 bases at V and 4 bases at J, with 9 bases between. The CDR3 totals 12 residues. CDR3 nucleotide sequence: TGTGCCAGCGGTACCAGGGGAAACACCATATATTTT. It specifies CASGTRGNTIYF.

The CDR3 protein is CASGLGLGGMTDTQYF. The CDR3 DNA reads TGTGCTAGTGGTTTGGGGCTGGGAGGGATGACAGATACGCAGTATTTT. The genes are TRBV12-5 and TRBJ2-3, with 7 bases lining up with TRBD2. CDR1 is LGHNT, CDR2 FRNRAP, per germline. With V trimmed by 1 base and J by 3 bases, 7 bases remained unmatched. This CDR3 is built from 16 residues.

V usage is TRBV7-6 and J usage is TRBJ2-7; a possible D gene is TRBD2 (6 bases). Per the germline V gene, CDR1 is SGHVS and CDR2 is FNYEAQ. This CDR3 spans 16 amino acids. V gave up 1 base and J gave up 1 base, with 14 bases separating them. As DNA, the CDR3 is TGTGCCAGCAGCTTAGTAGGTCTAGCGCCATCCTACGAGCAGTACTTC. The encoded protein is CASSLVGLAPSYEQYF.

This chain connects TRBV5-8 to TRBJ2-5, with TRBD2 identical over 11 bases. V shed 4 bases and J 5 bases; nucleotides not matched to a gene: 7. The CDR3 extends over 15 amino acids. Germline values: CDR1 SGHTS, CDR2 YDEGEE. In nucleotides, the CDR3 is TGTGCCAGCAGCCAGGGACTAGCGGTGAGGGAGACCCAGTACTTC. Residues: CASSQGLAVRETQYF.

The genes are TRBV7-2 and TRBJ2-1; D gene ambiguous. Trimming pared 2 bases from V and 4 bases from J, leaving 12 bases between. Germline CDR1 SGHTA, CDR2 FQGNSA. CDR3 length: 15 amino acids. The DNA of the CDR3 is TGTGCCAGCAGCTTACCGGTGGTAGATTACAATGAGCAGTTCTTC. This codes for CASSLPVVDYNEQFF.

This sequence joins TRBV27 and TRBJ2-3; D not resolved. V dropped 0 bases and J dropped 8 bases, with 15 bases sitting between them. Per germline, CDR1 MNHEY and CDR2 SMNVEV (reference sequence). The CDR3 runs 15 residues. CDR3 nucleotide sequence: TGTGCCAGCAGTTTATCGGGGTTCCCGCTCGGTACGCAGTATTTT. Its translation: CASSLSGFPLGTQYF.

The chain uses TRBV27 and TRBJ2-2; D might be TRBD2 (5 bases). This CDR3 is 14 amino acids long. The V and J ends lost 6 bases and 5 bases respectively, with 13 bases between them. Looked up from germline, CDR1 is MNHEY and CDR2 is SMNVEV (reference sequence). For the CDR3, the DNA is TGTGCCAGCAGCCCCGTGTCGGGGACCGGGGAGCTGTTTTTT. Protein: CASSPVSGTGELFF.

The chain carries TRBV15 and TRBJ2-7; possible D gene TRBD2, 5 bases. V lost 5 bases, J lost 1 base, and 15 bases lay in between. CDR3 length equals 15 residues. Germline V gives CDR1 LNHNV, CDR2 YYDKDF (reference sequence). CDR3 nucleotides: TGTGCCACCAGCCCAGAGGGCACCTCATCCTACGAGCAGTACTTC. Its protein is CATSPEGTSSYEQYF.

As regards this clone: Other DNA sequences in this specimen translate into the identical CDR3. As DNA, the CDR3 is TGTGCCAGCAGTGAGGGACTAGCGGCCGCCAAAAACATTCAGTACTTC. Translated, it gives CASSEGLAAAKNIQYF. The rearrangement uses TRBV2 and TRBJ2-4; 11 nucleotides line up with TRBD2. The V and J ends lost 3 bases and 1 base, in that order; junction bases with no gene match: 2. The CDR3 consists of 16 residues. Germline V gene lookup returns CDR1 SNHLY and CDR2 FYNNEI.

This chain connects TRBV4-2 to TRBJ1-2; TRBD1 might be the D (6 bases). Trimming removed 0 bases from V and 2 bases from J, with 13 bases in between. This CDR3 comprises 16 residues. CDR1 is LGHNA and CDR2 is YNFKEQ in the germline V gene. The CDR3 DNA reads as TGTGCCAGCAGCCAAGATGGAACAGGGAGGAACTATGGCTACACCTTC. This gives the protein CASSQDGTGRNYGYTF.

The chain carries TRBV7-9 and TRBJ2-3; maybe TRBD2 (5 bases). CDR1 and CDR2 (germline): SEHNR, FQNEAQ (reference sequence). The CDR3 contains 16 residues. Trimming pared 1 base from V and 1 base from J, leaving 12 bases between. The CDR3 DNA reads TGTGCCAGCAGCTTAGTCGGGGAAGAGGGCACAGATACGCAGTATTTT. It codes for CASSLVGEEGTDTQYF.

This chain links TRBV6-7 with TRBJ1-2; tentative D call: TRBD1 (6 bases). TRBV6-7 is flagged as an ORF with uncertain function. V was cut by 4 bases and J by 3 bases, with 12 bases left in between. The CDR3 sequence is 14 residues long. CDR3 residues: CASSLDRRYYGYTF. CDR3 nucleotide sequence: TGTGCCAGCAGTTTGGACAGACGCTACTATGGCTACACCTTC.

This sequence joins TRBV27 and TRBJ1-4; maybe TRBD1 (5 bases). Trimming removed 2 bases at V and 8 bases at J, with 18 bases between. There are 16 residues in the CDR3. Germline CDR1 reads MNHEY; CDR2 reads SMNVEV (reference sequence). The DNA for the CDR3 is TGTGCCAGCAGTTTACTCGGGCCCGGGGGTTCGGAAAAACTGTTTTTT. This encodes CASSLLGPGGSEKLFF.

V usage is TRBV21-1 and J usage is TRBJ2-7; the table's D call TRBD2 went unverified against the DNA. TRBV21-1 is termed a pseudogene. The CDR3 has 15 residues. The CDR3 DNA reads as TGTGCCAGCAGCAAACGCCAGCGGAGCTCCTACGAGCAGTACTTC. It encodes CASSKRQRSSYEQYF.

The V call is TRBV2, the J call TRBJ2-1; D remains ambiguous. V was trimmed by 9 bases and J by 7 bases, leaving 19 bases between them. Germline V CDR1 and CDR2: SNHLY, FYNNEI. This CDR3 contains 14 residues. CDR3 sequence: CASLSHGRQNEQFF. The CDR3 DNA is TGTGCCAGTCTTAGTCATGGACGGCAAAATGAGCAGTTCTTC.